This T cell receptor beta chain appears in the sequencing data of a study of T cells in Graves' hyperthyroidism and ophthalmopathy (dated by TCRdb to about 2019). For the study in its entirety: Peripheral blood samples were taken at the time of initial diagnosis, prior to any treatment. After blood sampling, hyperthyroidism patients were treated with methimazole at a starting dose of 30 mg daily, and ophthalmopathy patients were treated with high-dose intravenous methylprednisolone. The 100 discovery patients were randomly split 7:3 into training and test sets. Whether ophthalmopathy could be predicted prospectively was tested in an independent validation cohort made up of 18 to 20 hyperthyroidism patients plus 17 patients who later progressed to ophthalmopathy. According to the paper, TCR Vbeta CDR3 sequencing was carried out on 135 peripheral blood samples, which came from under 50 ophthalmopathy, 80 or so hyperthyroidism and about 17 progressor patients. TCR V-J signatures able to tell the groups apart were searched for in a discovery cohort of 100 patients, of whom more than 40 had Graves' ophthalmopathy and around 58 had stable Graves' hyperthyroidism. In addition, the study compared T-cell repertoires in thyroid tissue and in blood from several Graves' hyperthyroidism patients. The full study reports these points: A model built on a 13 V-J signature distinguished ophthalmopathy from stable hyperthyroidism, reaching over 85% sensitivity and under 84% specificity in cross-validation and 80%/75% in testing. In validation, the model predicted progression to ophthalmopathy a median of around 6.5 months before onset, with 70% to 71% sensitivity and 72.22% specificity. Most expanded thyroid clonotypes (frequency above 0.001) were also found in blood, which suggests that blood repertoires may mirror thyroid immune responses. No statistical method was used to fix the sample size in advance, and group allocation was not hidden from the investigators.

The CDR3 starts with the cysteine, ends with the phenylalanine, and has 15 residues. The kept DNA is CDR3 alone, 45 bases in frame from the first base. The V and J ends are trimmed by 6 bases and 4 bases, leaving 13 bases between them. Ophthalmopathy patients had moderately to severely active disease, Clinical Activity Score of at least 3, NOSPECS grade of at least 4, and duration under 3 months. Patients with uncontrolled infections, other autoimmune diseases, pregnancy or lactation were excluded. Clinical symptoms, serum thyroxine and TRAb, thyroid ultrasound, and orbital computed tomography formed the basis for the diagnoses. Ficoll-Paque density gradient centrifugation was used to isolate PBMCs from 8 to 10 ml of fresh peripheral blood. Total RNA was extracted using Trizol reagent, and RNA quality was assessed on an Agilent 2100 Bioanalyzer. The sample holds many counts of this clonotype. Its specific antigen is unknown. The sample holds no much larger clone one base away, and base qualities are not on file.

TCR beta CDR3 regions were amplified from RNA transcripts. For the first round of RT-PCR on the TCR CDR3, the HTBI primer set was used together with the Qiagen OneStep RT-PCR kit. The libraries were constructed in a second round of multiplex PCR and then size-selected and purified. Sequencing of the libraries was done on an Illumina HiSeq2000 using paired-end 100 bp reads. The original pipeline was this. SOAPnuke was used to process the raw data, throwing out any read that contained adapters or uncalled bases, had a mean Phred below 15, or lacked an exact constant-primer or identifier match. COPE v1.2.5 was used to merge the high-quality paired reads, and each unique nucleotide sequence was defined as a clonotype. MiTCR v1.1 was used to align clonotypes to the IMGT TRBV, TRBD and TRBJ reference segments. The analysis included only V-J combinations with a frequency above 0.0001, which together covered roughly 99% of the repertoires. A TCS score was defined as the ratio of F50 (clonal expansion) to E x V (chaos), with BLOSUM62-based TCRdist applied between CDR3 peptides within each V-J. Welch's t-statistics and random forest reduced 450 to 600 V-J features to 10 to 15, which were used in a naive Bayes classifier (R e1071). The Morisita-Horn index was used to measure how similar the thyroid and blood repertoires were. TCRdb trimmed public reads at Q25 via fastp, called clones via MiXCR and kept in-frame beta chains. Entries that share a CDR3 protein sequence are merged under the most common genes and DNA. In this record, the V and J calls reflect TCRdb's handling and not the investigators' own analysis. The sample includes 600,000 to 700,000 distinct CDR3 sequences, with roughly 14% observed a single time. About 4% of the sample lies in the top ten.

The rearranged chain carries TRBV12-3 or TRBV12-4 and TRBJ2-6; no D gene call is confident. The receptor was isolated from a woman in her thirties or forties with Graves' ophthalmopathy. The sequenced sample consisted of blood. The encoded CDR3 is CASSIRTSGANVLTF. At the DNA level, the sequence is TGTGCCAGCAGCATTCGGACGTCAGGGGCCAACGTCCTGACTTTC.